Detailed here is one TCR beta chain. Its antigen is still unknown. This sample was included in a study of CD8+ T cells in alopecia areata. Study outcomes and limitations: More clonal than normal scalp was lesional scalp, particularly alopecia totalis/universalis. Unlike in mice, where it was clearer, TCR sharing across patients was less clear, possibly HLA-related.

CDR1 and CDR2 (germline): MGHRA, YSYEKL. After removal of 5 bases from V and 7 bases from J, the junction contained 2 bases not matched to a gene. CDR3 length: 11 residues. RNA, once extracted, was reverse transcribed into cDNA for use as the sequencing template. Sequencing used immunoSEQ multiplex PCR; TCRdb keeps in-frame clones, though not all of them. The sample has approximately 99,000 clones, about 50% seen once; the top ten hold roughly 25%. The sample was NKG2D-low CD8+ T cells sorted from blood. This TCR was sampled from a human donor with alopecia areata. V gene TRBV4-1 combines with J gene TRBJ2-7; 7 bases match TRBD2. CDR3 sequence: CASSGGREQYF. In DNA form, the CDR3 reads TGCGCCAGCAGCGGCGGGAGAGAGCAGTACTTC.